This entry is about one T cell receptor beta chain. This record belongs to a study of neoadjuvant anti-PD-1 for oral cavity cancer. Study overall: Nivolumab at 3 mg/kg was mostly given biweekly, three to four doses, pre-surgery. Around day 43, patients without progression received a fourth nivolumab dose before surgery.

The repertoire was sequenced with immunoSEQ multiplex PCR; TCRdb's copy has only in-frame clones and lacks some. In the table there are 5,100 or so clones, more than 45% of which are singletons. CDR1 and CDR2 (germline): MNHEY, SVGAGI. The V end was cut by 6 bases, the J end by 4 bases, with 12 bases between. The CDR3 is made up of 13 amino acids. The chain couples TRBV6-5 to TRBJ1-2, with D possibly TRBD1 on 6 matching bases. The sequence derives from a person between 40 and 85 years old with oral cavity squamous cell carcinoma. The material sequenced was tumor tissue, taken before nivolumab (anti-PD-1) treatment. The CDR3 coding sequence is TGTGCCAGCAGCCAAGGGGGGCCCTATGGCTACACCTTC. Translating gives CASSQGGPYGYTF.